One and the same sample provided the 14 T cell receptor beta chains below, sequenced in a study of T cell clusters in autoimmune cytopenias. TRB was amplified by touch-down multiplex PCR, primer pools A and B combined. From the multiplex PCR reads, TCRdb lists one entry per CDR3 protein and no DNA. This table lists about 6,100 distinct CDR3 sequences. TRB was amplified from 250 ng of peripheral blood genomic DNA per sample. This sample was shared with a second study, whose subject was T cell repertoires in aging, cancer and after chemotherapy.

The sequencing input was peripheral blood. Every receptor here comes from a human donor in good health.

This clonotype is called medium-sized (0.01 to 0.1%) based on its frequency. V usage is TRBV7-2 and J usage is TRBJ1-5. Germline V gene lookup returns CDR1 SGHTA and CDR2 FQGNSA. The CDR3 is made up of 15 amino acids. The chain's CDR3 is CASSLALSGNQPQHF.

This clonotype ranks as medium-sized in terms of frequency. This chain connects TRBV6-5 to TRBJ2-6; checking the TCRdb D call of TRBD1 is not possible without DNA. Germline CDR1 MNHEY, CDR2 SVGAGI. The CDR3 sequence is 16 residues long. The CDR3 protein is CASMRGSHSGANVLTF.

The gene calls are TRBV20-1 and TRBJ1-3; TCRdb names TRBD1, which stays unverified in the absence of DNA. The CDR3 extends over 15 amino acids. The germline V gene has CDR1 DFQATT and CDR2 SNEGSKA (reference sequence). CDR3 region: CSVDPATGDGNTIYF.

Here the CDR3 reads CSARIGGPTYEQYF. The rearrangement uses TRBV20-1 and TRBJ2-7; there is no DNA to check the TCRdb D call of TRBD1. The CDR3 runs 14 residues. Germline V lookup: CDR1 DFQATT, CDR2 SNEGSKA (reference sequence).

The V and J genes are TRBV6-2 or TRBV6-3 and TRBJ2-1; TCRdb reports TRBD1, a call that lacks DNA to check it against. The germline V gene has CDR1 MNHEY and CDR2 SVGEGT. This CDR3 region has 14 residues. CDR3 in amino acids: CATKLAPDYNEQFF.

The chain uses TRBV20-1 and TRBJ2-2. CDR3 size: 13 residues. CDR1 DFQATT and CDR2 SNEGSKA come from the germline V gene (reference sequence). The CDR3 loop reads CSARPSNTGELFF.

The V and J genes are TRBV6-1 and TRBJ1-4. The length of the CDR3 is 14 residues. In germline, CDR1 is MNHNS, CDR2 SASEGT. The CDR3 here is CASSEWGGNEKLFF.

By frequency, this clonotype registers medium-sized. This rearrangement joins TRBV29-1 to TRBJ2-2; TCRdb outputs TRBD1, but without DNA this stays unchecked. Germline CDR1 SQVTM, CDR2 ANQGSEA. CDR3 size: 14 residues. CDR3 loop: CSVARGWGAGELFF.

J is TRBJ2-1 and V is TRBV12-3 or TRBV12-4; TCRdb's assignment of TRBD2 cannot be checked, as there is no DNA. The CDR3 spans 18 residues. CDR3 residues: CASSFYDLSVLVRYEQFF.

This clonotype is classed as medium-sized by frequency. The chain joins TRBV13 to TRBJ2-7; TCRdb selects TRBD1, and the lack of DNA leaves this call unchecked. Germline V gene data show CDR1 as PRHDT and CDR2 as FYEKMQ (reference sequence). CDR3 length equals 15 residues. The CDR3 protein is CASSPGTGGLYEQYF.

This clonotype is deemed medium-sized by its frequency. The chain links TRBV29-1 to TRBJ1-1; the TCRdb call, TRBD1, lacks DNA for checking. The CDR3 length is 14 residues. Germline V gene lookup returns CDR1 SQVTM and CDR2 ANQGSEA. CDR3 amino acids: CSLSGGGENTEAFF.

This clonotype is classed as medium-sized (0.01 to 0.1%) by frequency. The chain couples TRBV6-5 to TRBJ2-3; checking the TCRdb D call of TRBD2 is not possible without DNA. The CDR3 contains 16 residues. CDR1 and CDR2 from the germline V gene are MNHEY and SVGAGI. CDR3 residues: CASSYASGGAPDTQYF.

This clonotype is called medium-sized based on its frequency. CDR3 sequence reads: CAISSGTTNEQFF. V usage is TRBV10-3 and J usage is TRBJ2-1; checking the TCRdb D call of TRBD1 is not possible without DNA. CDR3 length: 13 residues. The V gene's germline CDR1 is ENHRY and CDR2 SYGVKD.

The chain combines TRBV21-1 with TRBJ1-5; without DNA, the TCRdb call of TRBD1 cannot be checked. TRBV21-1 is shown as a pseudogene. This CDR3 region has 14 residues. The CDR3 protein is CASLTPQGNQPQHF.